The 13 T cell receptor beta chains below all came from one sample that was sequenced in a study of CD8 T cells in ankylosing spondylitis. A single record per CDR3 protein comes from TCRdb applying MiXCR to the 5' RACE reads. The sample contains approximately 110,000 distinct CDR3 sequences, less than 25% of which appear only once. The specimen sequenced was synovial fluid, either unsorted or a sorted T cell fraction (not recorded which). The receptors were sampled from a male donor with ankylosing spondylitis.

The genes are TRBV10-1 and TRBJ2-3; TRBD2 aligns across 11 bases. CDR3 size: 16 residues. Trimming cost V 7 bases and J 4 bases; bases outside gene matches: 10. Germline V gene data show CDR1 as WNHNN and CDR2 as SYGVQD (reference sequence). CDR3 residues: CASNPEIAGGPDTQYF. Here the CDR3 DNA reads TGCGCCAGCAACCCAGAGATAGCGGGAGGGCCAGATACGCAGTATTTT.

The sample holds many counts of this clonotype. The chain recombines TRBV5-1 with TRBJ1-1; D uncertain. This CDR3 contains 13 residues. Trimming removed 5 bases at V and 0 bases at J, with 8 bases between. The germline V gene has CDR1 SGHRS and CDR2 YFSETQ. CDR3 residues: CASRWALNTEAFF. The CDR3 DNA reads as TGCGCCAGCAGGTGGGCTTTGAACACTGAAGCTTTCTTT.

This clonotype was counted only a few times. This sequence joins TRBV15 and TRBJ1-4; possible D gene TRBD1, 5 bases. The germline V and J ends were trimmed by 0 bases and 5 bases, with 13 bases remaining between them. This CDR3 comprises 16 residues. CDR1 LNHNV and CDR2 YYDKDF come from the germline V gene (reference sequence). CDR3 sequence: CATSRDGAGQNEKLFF. The CDR3 bases are TGTGCCACCAGCAGAGATGGGGCAGGGCAAAATGAAAAACTGTTTTTT.

This clonotype was seen repeatedly, ten times or more. The gene calls are TRBV24-1 and TRBJ2-3, with 10 bases lining up with TRBD2. Trimming removed 5 bases from V and 2 bases from J; junction bases left unmatched: 3. This CDR3 has 15 residues. CDR1 and CDR2 from the germline V gene are KGHDR and SFDVKD. CDR3 amino acids: CATSVLAGATDTQYF. As DNA, the CDR3 is TGTGCCACCAGTGTCCTAGCGGGAGCCACAGATACGCAGTATTTT.

J is TRBJ2-5 and V is TRBV7-7, with 8 nucleotides matching TRBD2. Trimming at V came to 3 bases and at J to 4 bases, leaving 13 bases not matched to a gene. This CDR3 has 17 residues. Germline V gene data show CDR1 as SSHAT and CDR2 as FNYEAQ (reference sequence). The CDR3 here is CASSFAISGGARETQYF. The CDR3 DNA is TGTGCCAGCAGCTTTGCGATTTCGGGGGGGGCCCGAGAGACCCAGTACTTC.

The chain is built from TRBV19 and TRBJ2-7; maybe TRBD2 (6 bases). V was cut by 5 bases and J by 0 bases, with 20 bases left in between. Per germline, CDR1 LNHDA and CDR2 SQIVND (reference sequence). The CDR3 is made up of 17 amino acids. The CDR3 sequence is CASSPRGAGSTSYEQYF. CDR3 bases: TGTGCCAGTAGTCCACGCGGCGCGGGATCCACCTCCTACGAGCAGTACTTC. Together with reference TRBV19 and TRBJ2-7, the CDR3 gives the full variable domain: DGGITQSPKYLFRKEGQNVTLSCEQNLNHDAMYWYRQDPGQGLRLIYYSQIVNDFQKGDIAEGYSVSREKKESFPLTVTSAQKNPTAFYLCASSPRGAGSTSYEQYFGPGTRLTVT.

This clonotype has more than one count but fewer than ten. V is TRBV3-1 and J is TRBJ2-7; the D is unclear. Between the trimmed V and J ends, which lost 0 bases and 2 bases, there was a span of 8 bases. CDR3 length: 14 amino acids. Germline assignment: CDR1 LGHDT and CDR2 YNNKEL (reference sequence). This chain's CDR3 is CASSQDEVPYEQYF. CDR3 sequence (DNA): TGTGCCAGCAGCCAAGATGAAGTACCCTACGAGCAGTACTTC.

The J gene is TRBJ1-1, the V gene TRBV29-1; TRBD1 agrees at 7 bases. The CDR3 has 13 amino acids. The V gene end was trimmed by 8 bases and the J gene end by 3 bases; junction bases not matched to a gene: 9. Germline CDR1 reads SQVTM; CDR2 reads ANQGSEA. This CDR3 reads CSQRDQGDTEAFF. The DNA of the CDR3 is TGCAGCCAAAGGGACCAGGGGGACACTGAAGCTTTCTTT.

The chain carries TRBV10-1 and TRBJ2-5; 10 bases agree with TRBD2. Germline V CDR1 and CDR2: WNHNN, SYGVQD (reference sequence). V dropped 3 bases and J dropped 0; count of bases not matched to a gene: 4. There are 16 residues in the CDR3. CDR3 loop: CASSEGTSADQETQYF. Here the CDR3 DNA reads TGCGCCAGCAGTGAAGGGACTAGCGCCGACCAAGAGACCCAGTACTTC.

This clonotype was seen many times. V and J are TRBV10-3 and TRBJ2-7, with 12 bases aligning to TRBD2. J lost 7 bases, V lost 4 bases, and 5 bases had no gene match. CDR1 and CDR2 (germline): ENHRY, SYGVKD. This CDR3 spans 14 amino acids. The CDR3 bases are TGTGCCATCAGTGCTAGCGGGAGGGCCTGGGAGCAGTACTTC. Its protein product is CAISASGRAWEQYF.

V is TRBV20-1 and J is TRBJ2-1; D gene ambiguous. The CDR3 is 11 residues long. Deletions cut 3 bases from V and 8 bases from J, with 8 bases between. CDR1 DFQATT and CDR2 SNEGSKA come from the germline V gene (reference sequence). The CDR3: CSASKVDEQFF. The DNA of the CDR3 is TGCAGTGCTAGTAAAGTCGATGAGCAGTTCTTC.

V gene TRBV6-1 combines with J gene TRBJ1-1; D remains unclear. This CDR3 is built from 15 residues. Trimming pared 6 bases from V and 5 bases from J, leaving 19 bases between. Germline lookup yields CDR1 MNHNS and CDR2 SASEGT. CDR3: CASRPITGSRTEAFF. For the CDR3, the DNA is TGTGCCAGCAGACCCATTACGGGCTCTCGGACTGAAGCTTTCTTT.

This clonotype was observed at least ten times. The V and J genes are TRBV29-1 and TRBJ2-5; 7 nucleotides match TRBD2. The CDR3 runs to 13 residues. The germline CDR1 and CDR2 sequences are SQVTM and ANQGSEA. V gave up 3 bases and J gave up 5 bases; unmatched junction bases: 6. CDR3 residues: CSVDFQGGETQYF. CDR3 coding DNA: TGCAGCGTTGATTTTCAGGGAGGGGAGACCCAGTACTTC.